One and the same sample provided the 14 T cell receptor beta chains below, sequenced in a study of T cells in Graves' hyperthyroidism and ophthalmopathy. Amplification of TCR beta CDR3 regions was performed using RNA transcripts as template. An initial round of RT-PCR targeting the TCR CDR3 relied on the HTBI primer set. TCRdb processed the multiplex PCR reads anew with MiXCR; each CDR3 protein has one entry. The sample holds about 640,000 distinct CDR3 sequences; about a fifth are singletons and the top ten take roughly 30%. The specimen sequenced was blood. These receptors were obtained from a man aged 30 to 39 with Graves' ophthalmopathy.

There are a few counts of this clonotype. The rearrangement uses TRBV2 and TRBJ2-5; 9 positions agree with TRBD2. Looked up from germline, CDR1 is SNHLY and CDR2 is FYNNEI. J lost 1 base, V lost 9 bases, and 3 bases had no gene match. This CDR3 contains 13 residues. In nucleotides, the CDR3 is TGTGCCAGTAGCGGGAGTTCCCAAGAGACCCAGTACTTC. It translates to CASSGSSQETQYF.

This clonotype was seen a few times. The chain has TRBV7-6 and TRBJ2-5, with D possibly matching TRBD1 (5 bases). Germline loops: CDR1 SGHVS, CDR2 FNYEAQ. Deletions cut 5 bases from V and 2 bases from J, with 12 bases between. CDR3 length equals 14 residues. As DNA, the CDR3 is TGTGCCAGCAGCCGCCAGGGTGTTCAAGAGACCCAGTACTTC. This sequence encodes CASSRQGVQETQYF.

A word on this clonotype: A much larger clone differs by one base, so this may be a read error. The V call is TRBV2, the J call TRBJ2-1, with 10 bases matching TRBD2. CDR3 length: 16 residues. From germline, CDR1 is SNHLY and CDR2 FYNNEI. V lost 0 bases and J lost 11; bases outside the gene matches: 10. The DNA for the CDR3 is TGTGCCAGCAGTGAAGCGCCTAGCGGGAGCGGGAATAAGCAGTTCTTC. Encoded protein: CASSEAPSGSGNKQFF. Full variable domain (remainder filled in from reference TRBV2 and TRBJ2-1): EPEVTQTPSHQVTQMGQEVILRCVPISNHLYFYWYRQILGQKVEFLVSFYNNEISEKSEIFDDQFSVERPDGSNFTLKIRSTKLEDSAMYFCASSEAPSGSGNKQFFGPGTRLTVL.

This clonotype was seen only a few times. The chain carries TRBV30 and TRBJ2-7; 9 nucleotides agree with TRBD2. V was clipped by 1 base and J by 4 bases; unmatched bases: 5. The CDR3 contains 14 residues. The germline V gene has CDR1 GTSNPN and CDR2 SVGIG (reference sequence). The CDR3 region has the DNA TGTGCCTGGAGTGAGGCGGGAGGGAGGTACGAGCAGTACTTC. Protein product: CAWSEAGGRYEQYF.

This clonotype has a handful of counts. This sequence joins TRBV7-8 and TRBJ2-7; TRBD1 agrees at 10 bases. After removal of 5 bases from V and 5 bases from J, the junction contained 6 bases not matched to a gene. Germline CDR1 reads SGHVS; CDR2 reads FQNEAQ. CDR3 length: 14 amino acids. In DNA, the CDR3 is TGTGCCAGCAGCATGACAGGGGGCCGGGACGAGCAGTACTTC. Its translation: CASSMTGGRDEQYF.

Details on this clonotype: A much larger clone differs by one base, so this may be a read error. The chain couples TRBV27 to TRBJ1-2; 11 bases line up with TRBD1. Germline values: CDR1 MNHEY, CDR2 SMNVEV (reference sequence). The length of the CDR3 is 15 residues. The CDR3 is CASSRTGGAYYGYAF. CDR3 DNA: TGTGCCAGCAGTCGGACAGGGGGCGCGTACTATGGCTACGCCTTC.

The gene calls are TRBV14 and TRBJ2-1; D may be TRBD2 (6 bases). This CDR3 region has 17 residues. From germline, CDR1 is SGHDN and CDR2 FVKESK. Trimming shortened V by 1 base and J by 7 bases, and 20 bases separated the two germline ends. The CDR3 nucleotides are TGTGCCAGCAGCCAAGTTTCTAGGGGACTTAGAACGAATGAGCAGTTCTTC. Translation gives CASSQVSRGLRTNEQFF.

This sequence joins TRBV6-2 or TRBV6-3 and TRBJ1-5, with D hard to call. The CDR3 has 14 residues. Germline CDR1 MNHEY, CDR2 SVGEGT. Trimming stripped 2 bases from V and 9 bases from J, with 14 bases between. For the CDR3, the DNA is TGTGCCAGCAGTTACGGGTCAGGTCGGGGGCCCCAGCATTTT. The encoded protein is CASSYGSGRGPQHF.

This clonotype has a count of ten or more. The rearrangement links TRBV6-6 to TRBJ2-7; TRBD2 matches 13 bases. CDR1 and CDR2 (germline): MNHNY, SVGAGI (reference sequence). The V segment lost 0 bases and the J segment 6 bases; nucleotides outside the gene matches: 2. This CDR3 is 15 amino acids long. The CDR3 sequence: CASSYSGTSGTEQYF. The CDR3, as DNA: TGTGCCAGCAGTTACTCCGGGACTAGCGGGACCGAGCAGTACTTC.

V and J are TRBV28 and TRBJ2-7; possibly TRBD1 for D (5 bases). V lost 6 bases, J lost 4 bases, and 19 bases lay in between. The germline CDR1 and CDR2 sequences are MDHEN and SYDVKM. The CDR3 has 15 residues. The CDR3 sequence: CASSPLGQFVYEQYF. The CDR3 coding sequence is TGTGCCAGCAGCCCACTGGGGCAGTTCGTTTACGAGCAGTACTTC.

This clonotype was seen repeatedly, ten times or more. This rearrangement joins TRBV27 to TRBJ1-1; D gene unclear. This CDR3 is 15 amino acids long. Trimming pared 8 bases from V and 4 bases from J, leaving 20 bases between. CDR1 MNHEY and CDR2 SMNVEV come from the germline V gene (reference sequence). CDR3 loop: CASALGPTGGTEAFF. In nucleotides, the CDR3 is TGTGCCAGCGCCCTTGGACCGACCGGTGGCACTGAAGCTTTCTTT.

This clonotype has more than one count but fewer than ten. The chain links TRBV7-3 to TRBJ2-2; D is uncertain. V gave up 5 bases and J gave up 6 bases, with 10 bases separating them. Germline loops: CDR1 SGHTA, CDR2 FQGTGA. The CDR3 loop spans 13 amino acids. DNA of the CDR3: TGTGCCAGCAGCCTACTCCAAGCCGGGGAGCTGTTTTTT. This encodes CASSLLQAGELFF. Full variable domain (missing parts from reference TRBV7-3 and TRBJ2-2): GAGVSQTPSNKVTEKGKYVELRCDPISGHTALYWYRQSLGQGPEFLIYFQGTGAADDSGLPNDRFFAVRPEGSVSTLKIQRTERGDSAVYLCASSLLQAGELFFGEGSRLTVL.

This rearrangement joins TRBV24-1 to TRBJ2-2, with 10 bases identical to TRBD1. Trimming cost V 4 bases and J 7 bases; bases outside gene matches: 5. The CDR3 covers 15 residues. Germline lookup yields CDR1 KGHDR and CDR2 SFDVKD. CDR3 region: CATSDSGQGIGELFF. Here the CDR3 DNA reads TGTGCCACCAGTGACTCGGGACAGGGGATCGGGGAGCTGTTTTTT.

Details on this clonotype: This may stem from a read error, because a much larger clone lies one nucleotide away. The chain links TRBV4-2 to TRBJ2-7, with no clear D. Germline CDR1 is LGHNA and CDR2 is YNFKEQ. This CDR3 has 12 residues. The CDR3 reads CASNQPAYEQYF. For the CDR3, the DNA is TGTGCCAGCAACCAACCAGCTTACGAGCAGTACTTC.